This is a list of T cell receptor beta chains from one sample in a study of Graves' ophthalmopathy and Graves' hyperthyroidism. Via MiXCR, TCRdb re-called the multiplex PCR reads, giving one row per CDR3 protein. The sample lists 400,000 to 450,000 distinct CDR3 sequences; 20% to 25% were seen once. Input material: peripheral blood. Every receptor here comes from a young woman with stable Graves' hyperthyroidism. CDR3s include the opening cysteine and the closing phenylalanine or tryptophan. A D gene is named only where the DNA matches it firmly. Part of the rows lack a size; the others show once, few, many or a class for expanded clones.

V gene: TRBV29-1; J gene: TRBJ2-5; D gene: -; clone size: -; CDR3 DNA: TGCAGCGTTGCGGGTTCAGCCCGGGGGTCAGAGACCCAGTACTTC; CDR3 protein: CSVAGSARGSETQYF
V gene: TRBV5-4; J gene: TRBJ2-7; D gene: -; clone size: many; CDR3 DNA: TGTGCCAGCAGCTTGTATGGGGCAAGGTCCTTCGAGCAGTACTTC; CDR3 protein: CASSLYGARSFEQYF
V gene: TRBV20-1; J gene: TRBJ1-5; D gene: -; clone size: many; CDR3 DNA: TGCAGTGCTAGCCGGGCTGTGAGCAATCAGCCCCAGCATTTT; CDR3 protein: CSASRAVSNQPQHF
V gene: TRBV11-2; J gene: TRBJ2-5; D gene: TRBD1; clone size: -; CDR3 DNA: TGTGCCAGCAGCCCCGTGGACAGGGGAGTAGAGACCCAGTACTTC; CDR3 protein: CASSPVDRGVETQYF
V gene: TRBV7-9; J gene: TRBJ2-7; D gene: -; clone size: -; CDR3 DNA: TGTGCCAGCAGCTTAGAATACGGGGCCGCCTACGAGCAGTACTTC; CDR3 protein: CASSLEYGAAYEQYF
V gene: TRBV2; J gene: TRBJ2-5; D gene: -; clone size: many; CDR3 DNA: TGTGCCAGCAGTGAAGCTGGGGAGACCCAGTACTTC; CDR3 protein: CASSEAGETQYF
V gene: TRBV12-3/TRBV12-4; J gene: TRBJ2-4; D gene: -; clone size: -; CDR3 DNA: TGTGCCAGCAGTCCCTCGCGGACAGCAAACATTCAGTACTTC; CDR3 protein: CASSPSRTANIQYF
V gene: TRBV7-9; J gene: TRBJ2-7; D gene: -; clone size: -; CDR3 DNA: TGTGCCAGCAGCCCAGAAAGTACCTACGAGCAGTACTTC; CDR3 protein: CASSPESTYEQYF
V gene: TRBV15; J gene: TRBJ2-7; D gene: -; clone size: many; CDR3 DNA: TGTGCCACCAGCAGCCGACAGGGAGGCAAGCAGTACTTC; CDR3 protein: CATSSRQGGKQYF
V gene: TRBV10-3; J gene: TRBJ1-5; D gene: -; clone size: many; CDR3 DNA: TGTGCCATCAGTGAGTCAGCAGGGAGGTCGCCCCAGCATTTT; CDR3 protein: CAISESAGRSPQHF
V gene: TRBV2; J gene: TRBJ1-5; D gene: -; clone size: many; CDR3 DNA: TGTGCCAGCAGGAGGTTTCCAGCAGCTAGCAATCAGCCCCAGCATTTT; CDR3 protein: CASRRFPAASNQPQHF
V gene: TRBV6-1; J gene: TRBJ2-4; D gene: -; clone size: many; CDR3 DNA: TGTGCCAGCAGCACAGGAAACATTCAGTACTTC; CDR3 protein: CASSTGNIQYF
V gene: TRBV20-1; J gene: TRBJ2-4; D gene: -; clone size: many; CDR3 DNA: TGCAGTGCTAGAAACGGGTGGGCCAAAAACATTCAGTACTTC; CDR3 protein: CSARNGWAKNIQYF
V gene: TRBV12-3/TRBV12-4; J gene: TRBJ2-2; D gene: -; clone size: few; CDR3 DNA: TGTGCCAGCAGTACTGTCAGGGGAAACACCGGGGAGCTGTTTTTT; CDR3 protein: CASSTVRGNTGELFF
V gene: TRBV3-1; J gene: TRBJ2-7; D gene: -; clone size: many; CDR3 DNA: TGTGCCAGCAGCCAAGGGACAGCCCTTTACGAGCAGTACTTC; CDR3 protein: CASSQGTALYEQYF
V gene: TRBV5-1; J gene: TRBJ2-2; D gene: -; clone size: many; CDR3 DNA: TGCGCCAGCAGAATGAATGTTCGTACCGGGGAGCTGTTTTTT; CDR3 protein: CASRMNVRTGELFF
V gene: TRBV5-1; J gene: TRBJ2-6; D gene: -; clone size: -; CDR3 DNA: TGCGCCAGCATGAGTTCTATCGGAGGGGCCAACGTCCTGACTTTC; CDR3 protein: CASMSSIGGANVLTF
V gene: TRBV7-9; J gene: TRBJ1-2; D gene: -; clone size: many; CDR3 DNA: TGTGCCAGCAGCTTAGAGCAGCATGGCTACACCTTC; CDR3 protein: CASSLEQHGYTF
V gene: TRBV7-6; J gene: TRBJ2-7; D gene: -; clone size: many; CDR3 DNA: TGTGCCAGCAGCTTAGGACATCGAAACGAGCAGTACTTC; CDR3 protein: CASSLGHRNEQYF
V gene: TRBV12-3/TRBV12-4; J gene: TRBJ2-7; D gene: -; clone size: many; CDR3 DNA: TGTGCCAGCAGTTTTGTGGCGGAGGAGCAGTACTTC; CDR3 protein: CASSFVAEEQYF
V gene: TRBV28; J gene: TRBJ2-5; D gene: -; clone size: -; CDR3 DNA: TGTGCCAGCAGTCCCGAGGGGGAGCTTGGCGGGGAGACCCAGTACTTC; CDR3 protein: CASSPEGELGGETQYF
V gene: TRBV6-1; J gene: TRBJ1-6; D gene: TRBD1; clone size: -; CDR3 DNA: TGTGCCAGCAGTGAAGCGCTTGAGGGACAGGGGGTCTCCTATAATTCACCCCTCCACTTT; CDR3 protein: CASSEALEGQGVSYNSPLHF
V gene: TRBV6-2/TRBV6-3; J gene: TRBJ2-2; D gene: -; clone size: many; CDR3 DNA: TGTGCCAGCCAATCAGGGCGGAACACCGGGGAGCTGTTTTTT; CDR3 protein: CASQSGRNTGELFF
V gene: TRBV12-3/TRBV12-4; J gene: TRBJ2-7; D gene: TRBD2; clone size: -; CDR3 DNA: TGTGCCAGCACCCCCGGGGGAGGGCTTGCCTACGAGCAGTACTTC; CDR3 protein: CASTPGGGLAYEQYF
V gene: TRBV29-1; J gene: TRBJ2-7; D gene: -; clone size: many; CDR3 DNA: TGCAGCGTTGAAGGGGTTGGTCAGAGCTACGAGCAGTACTTC; CDR3 protein: CSVEGVGQSYEQYF
V gene: TRBV6-2/TRBV6-3; J gene: TRBJ2-7; D gene: -; clone size: -; CDR3 DNA: TGTGCCAGCAGTACGCCCCCGGTTTACGAGCAGTACTTC; CDR3 protein: CASSTPPVYEQYF
V gene: TRBV30; J gene: TRBJ2-6; D gene: TRBD1; clone size: many; CDR3 DNA: TGTGCCTGGAGTGAGTTAGGGGGCCAAAACTCTGGGGCCAACGTCCTGACTTTC; CDR3 protein: CAWSELGGQNSGANVLTF
V gene: TRBV7-2; J gene: TRBJ2-5; D gene: TRBD2; clone size: many; CDR3 DNA: TGTGCCAGCAGCTCTGCCGGGACTAGTGAAAAAGAGACCCAGTACTTC; CDR3 protein: CASSSAGTSEKETQYF
V gene: TRBV30; J gene: TRBJ1-1; D gene: TRBD1; clone size: -; CDR3 DNA: TGTGCCTGTGGACAGGGTCTCACTGAAGCTTTCTTT; CDR3 protein: CACGQGLTEAFF
V gene: TRBV5-1; J gene: TRBJ2-4; D gene: -; clone size: many; CDR3 DNA: TGCGCCAGCAGGCCCCCCGTGGGAGGCAAAAACATTCAGTACTTC; CDR3 protein: CASRPPVGGKNIQYF
V gene: TRBV6-5; J gene: TRBJ1-6; D gene: -; clone size: many; CDR3 DNA: TGTGCCAGCAGTTACGTGGGCAGGGGTGGATTCTCCTATAATTCACCCCTCCACTTT; CDR3 protein: CASSYVGRGGFSYNSPLHF
V gene: TRBV11-3; J gene: TRBJ2-7; D gene: -; clone size: many; CDR3 DNA: TGTGCCAGCAGACCCTTAGGGGGACACCCTATGAGGCCCTACGAGCAGTACTTC; CDR3 protein: CASRPLGGHPMRPYEQYF
V gene: TRBV28; J gene: TRBJ2-7; D gene: TRBD2; clone size: many; CDR3 DNA: TGTGCCAGCTCGACCGGGGGGGTCCTCTACGAGCAGTACTTC; CDR3 protein: CASSTGGVLYEQYF
V gene: TRBV3-1; J gene: TRBJ2-2; D gene: TRBD2; clone size: many; CDR3 DNA: TGTGCCAGCAGCCCACTAGCGGGAGACACCGGGGAGCTGTTTTTT; CDR3 protein: CASSPLAGDTGELFF
V gene: TRBV19; J gene: TRBJ1-6; D gene: -; clone size: many; CDR3 DNA: TGTGCCAGTAGCCCAGGAGGAAATTCACCCCTCCACTTT; CDR3 protein: CASSPGGNSPLHF
V gene: TRBV27; J gene: TRBJ1-1; D gene: -; clone size: -; CDR3 DNA: TGTGCCAGCAGTTTAATAGGGGAGCCCACTGAAGCTTTCTTT; CDR3 protein: CASSLIGEPTEAFF
V gene: TRBV30; J gene: TRBJ1-1; D gene: TRBD1; clone size: few; CDR3 DNA: TGTGCCTGGAGTTGGACAGGGAGGTCTAGGGTCACTGAAGCTTTCTTT; CDR3 protein: CAWSWTGRSRVTEAFF
V gene: TRBV28; J gene: TRBJ1-2; D gene: -; clone size: -; CDR3 DNA: TGTGCCAGCAGTTTATGGGGGCGCGGTGTGGATGGCTACACCTTC; CDR3 protein: CASSLWGRGVDGYTF
V gene: TRBV29-1; J gene: TRBJ2-7; D gene: TRBD1; clone size: many; CDR3 DNA: TGCAGCGTTGCAGGGGGCCTCCGGGCCTACGAGCAGTACTTC; CDR3 protein: CSVAGGLRAYEQYF
V gene: TRBV6-2/TRBV6-3; J gene: TRBJ2-7; D gene: -; clone size: many; CDR3 DNA: TGTGCCAGCAGTTACCCCGACCCCTCGGAGGAGCAGTACTTC; CDR3 protein: CASSYPDPSEEQYF
V gene: TRBV4-1; J gene: TRBJ1-3; D gene: -; clone size: few; CDR3 DNA: TGCGCCAGCAGCCAAGATTCGGGAGGCCTCTCTGGAAACACCATATATTTT; CDR3 protein: CASSQDSGGLSGNTIYF
V gene: TRBV7-9; J gene: TRBJ1-6; D gene: TRBD1; clone size: many; CDR3 DNA: TGTGCCAGCAGCCGCTCCGGGACAGGGGCGTCATCACCCCTCCACTTT; CDR3 protein: CASSRSGTGASSPLHF
V gene: TRBV12-3/TRBV12-4; J gene: TRBJ1-5; D gene: -; clone size: few; CDR3 DNA: TGTGCCAGCAGTTTTGTAGGTAGACAGCCCCAGCATTTT; CDR3 protein: CASSFVGRQPQHF
V gene: TRBV7-6; J gene: TRBJ2-7; D gene: TRBD1; clone size: many; CDR3 DNA: TGTGCCAGCAGCCAGGGACAGGGAGACGAGCAGTACTTC; CDR3 protein: CASSQGQGDEQYF
V gene: TRBV20-1; J gene: TRBJ2-7; D gene: -; clone size: many; CDR3 DNA: TGCAGTGCCACGGGCCTCCTCTACGAGCAGTACTTC; CDR3 protein: CSATGLLYEQYF
V gene: TRBV20-1; J gene: TRBJ2-7; D gene: TRBD2; clone size: many; CDR3 DNA: TGCAGTGCCACCCCCCCGTACCCGACTAGCGGGATCTCCTACGAGCAGTACTTC; CDR3 protein: CSATPPYPTSGISYEQYF
V gene: TRBV4-1; J gene: TRBJ2-5; D gene: TRBD2; clone size: many; CDR3 DNA: TGCGCCAGCAGCCAGGCTAGCGGGAGTATTGAGACCCAGTACTTC; CDR3 protein: CASSQASGSIETQYF
V gene: TRBV30; J gene: TRBJ2-2; D gene: -; clone size: many; CDR3 DNA: TGTGCCTGGAGTGTGGGATCGGGGCTGTTTTTT; CDR3 protein: CAWSVGSGLFF
V gene: TRBV20-1; J gene: TRBJ1-5; D gene: -; clone size: many; CDR3 DNA: TGCAGTGCTAGAGATTGGAGACAGGCCAATCAGCCCCAGCATTTT; CDR3 protein: CSARDWRQANQPQHF
V gene: TRBV30; J gene: TRBJ1-3; D gene: -; clone size: -; CDR3 DNA: TGTGCCTGGAGTGTAAGCGGGCACACCATATATTTT; CDR3 protein: CAWSVSGHTIYF
V gene: TRBV3-1; J gene: TRBJ2-5; D gene: TRBD2; clone size: few; CDR3 DNA: TGTGCCAGCATTCGACTAGCAGGGGAGACCCAGTACTTC; CDR3 protein: CASIRLAGETQYF
V gene: TRBV29-1; J gene: TRBJ2-4; D gene: -; clone size: -; CDR3 DNA: TGCAGCGTTGAGTTTACTACCGGAGCCAAAAACATTCAGTACTTC; CDR3 protein: CSVEFTTGAKNIQYF
V gene: TRBV19; J gene: TRBJ1-5; D gene: -; clone size: -; CDR3 DNA: TGTGCCAGTAGTCCTCAGCAAGGCAATCAGCCCCAGCATTTT; CDR3 protein: CASSPQQGNQPQHF
V gene: TRBV9; J gene: TRBJ1-1; D gene: TRBD1; clone size: -; CDR3 DNA: TGTGCCAGCAGCGTAGGACAGGGGGTTCGGGAAGCTTTCTTT; CDR3 protein: CASSVGQGVREAFF
V gene: TRBV13; J gene: TRBJ2-3; D gene: TRBD1; clone size: many; CDR3 DNA: TGTGCCAGCAGCTCTCCGGGACAGGGGGCAGATACGCAGTATTTT; CDR3 protein: CASSSPGQGADTQYF
V gene: TRBV12-3/TRBV12-4; J gene: TRBJ1-1; D gene: -; clone size: many; CDR3 DNA: TGTGCCAGCAGTTTAACAGGGATGAACACTGAAGCTTTCTTT; CDR3 protein: CASSLTGMNTEAFF
V gene: TRBV28; J gene: TRBJ2-4; D gene: TRBD2; clone size: many; CDR3 DNA: TGTGCCAGCAGTTTCCTCCGACTAGCGGGGCCCCGAGGGGCCAAAAACATTCAGTACTTC; CDR3 protein: CASSFLRLAGPRGAKNIQYF
V gene: TRBV24-1; J gene: TRBJ2-5; D gene: -; clone size: many; CDR3 DNA: TGTGCCACCAGCCTCGGAGATCAAGAGACCCAGTACTTC; CDR3 protein: CATSLGDQETQYF
V gene: TRBV4-1; J gene: TRBJ2-7; D gene: TRBD2; clone size: -; CDR3 DNA: TGCGCCAGCAGCCACCCGACTTCGGGGGGCTACGAGCAGTACTTC; CDR3 protein: CASSHPTSGGYEQYF